Below are 29 T cell receptor beta chains sequenced from a single sample in a study of molecular identifiers for immune sequencing clone quantification. TCRdb re-analysed the PCR reads in MiXCR, keeping a single row per CDR3 protein. Counted here are 35,000 to 40,000 distinct CDR3 sequences, about a fifth occurring once; the ten biggest clones make up roughly 1%. Sequences were obtained from naive CD8+ T cells from blood, with Jurkat cell RNA spiked in. Documented subset: FACS-sorted CD8+CD4-CCR7+CD45RA+ naive T cells. Source of these receptors: a human donor in good health. Some libraries in this study had Jurkat cell RNA spiked in.

This clonotype was recorded a few times. The CDR3 loop reads CSAGSPGELFF. CDR3 coding DNA: TGCAGCGCTGGATCTCCCGGGGAGCTGTTTTTT. The chain combines TRBV29-1 with TRBJ2-2; D not resolved. Trimming cost V 7 bases and J 6 bases, with 9 bases left between them. Germline-derived CDR1 and CDR2 are SQVTM and ANQGSEA. CDR3 length: 11 residues.

As regards this clonotype: A read error may be the cause here, since a much bigger clone is one base away. This chain connects TRBV4-3 to TRBJ1-1, with 7 nucleotides matching TRBD1. Germline V gene lookup returns CDR1 LGHNA and CDR2 YSLEER. The CDR3 sequence is 16 residues long. The CDR3 sequence is CACSQDRDLRGSEAFF. The CDR3 DNA follows: TGCGCCTGCAGCCAAGATCGGGACCTCAGGGGGAGTGAAGCTTTCTTT.

This clonotype has ten or more counts. The chain is built from TRBV29-1 and TRBJ2-7, with D maybe TRBD1 (5 bases). Germline CDR1 and CDR2: SQVTM and ANQGSEA. This CDR3 has 14 residues. The V gene lost 1 base and the J gene lost 1 base, with 11 bases spanning the gap. This CDR3 reads CSVEATENSYEQYF. The CDR3, as DNA: TGCAGCGTTGAAGCGACAGAGAATTCCTACGAGCAGTACTTC.

For this clonotype: This clone may be a read error of a much larger clone one base away. The CDR3 does not end in the conserved phenylalanine or tryptophan, so this is likely a read error. The CDR3 here is CSTRTGARETQYS. The CDR3 DNA is TGCAGCACAAGGACAGGGGCACGGGAGACCCAGTACTCC. The chain uses TRBV29-1 and TRBJ2-5; 9 bases are shared with TRBD1. The CDR3 is 13 amino acids. CDR1 and CDR2 (germline): SQVTM, ANQGSEA. The V gene end was trimmed by 8 bases and the J gene end by 5 bases; junction bases not matched to a gene: 9.

Notes on this clonotype: At one end the junction does not follow the germline gene, possibly because of a read error. V is TRBV10-3 and J is TRBJ2-3; TRBD1 aligns across 7 bases. There are 15 residues in the CDR3. Germline V gene sequence: CDR1 ENHRY, CDR2 SYGVKD. DNA of the CDR3: TGTGCCATCAGTGATCCGGGACAGCCATATGATACGCGGTATTTT. Its protein is CAISDPGQPYDTRYF.

This clonotype has ten or more counts. J is TRBJ2-7 and V is TRBV30; D remains ambiguous. V was cut by 4 bases and J by 5 bases, with 18 bases left in between. The CDR3 is 14 amino acids. CDR1 and CDR2 from the germline V gene are GTSNPN and SVGIG (reference sequence). In DNA form, the CDR3 reads TGTGCCTGGACCCTGGGCAGCCCCTGGCACGAGCAGTACTTC. As protein: CAWTLGSPWHEQYF. The whole variable domain, remainder taken from reference TRBV30 and TRBJ2-7, is SQTIHQWPATLVQPVGSPLSLECTVEGTSNPNLYWYRQAAGRGLQLLFYSVGIGQISSEVPQNLSASRPQDRQFILSSKKLLLSDSGFYLCAWTLGSPWHEQYFGPGTRLTVT.

Comment on this clonotype: A much larger clone lies a single base off, so this may be a read error. The chain recombines TRBV12-3 or TRBV12-4 with TRBJ2-3, with TRBD1 identical over 7 bases. CDR3 length: 15 residues. Unmatched junction bases numbered 10, after V lost 6 bases and J lost 4 bases. The CDR3 loop is CASSRPGQWADTQYF. The CDR3 DNA reads as TGTGCCAGCAGCAGACCGGGACAGTGGGCAGATACGCAGTATTTT.

As concerns this clonotype: A much more abundant neighbour one base away suggests this may be a read error. The gene calls are TRBV15 and TRBJ2-2, with D perhaps TRBD2 (5 bases). The CDR3 runs 15 residues. CDR1 and CDR2 (germline): LNHNV, YYDKDF (reference sequence). CDR3 sequence reads: CATSAWTSNTEELFF. The CDR3 coding sequence is TGTGCCACCAGCGCCTGGACTTCGAACACCGAGGAGCTGTTTTTT. Drawing the rest from reference TRBV15 and TRBJ2-2, the complete variable domain is DAMVIQNPRYQVTQFGKPVTLSCSQTLNHNVMYWYQQKSSQAPKLLFHYYDKDFNNEADTPDNFQSRRPNTSFCFLDIRSPGLGDTAMYLCATSAWTSNTEELFFGEGSRLTVL.

This clonotype was recorded many times. The J gene is TRBJ2-3, the V gene TRBV6-5; 9 bases align to TRBD2. The V segment lost 5 bases and the J segment 1 base; nucleotides outside the gene matches: 4. The germline V gene encodes CDR1 MNHEY and CDR2 SVGAGI. CDR3 length equals 15 residues. CDR3: CASSNVAGGTDTQYF. The CDR3 nucleotides read TGTGCCAGCAGTAACGTAGCGGGGGGCACAGATACGCAGTATTTT.

This clonotype appeared a few times. The chain has TRBV2 and TRBJ2-2; TRBD1 matches 11 bases. The germline V gene has CDR1 SNHLY and CDR2 FYNNEI. The CDR3 length is 17 residues. J lost 6 bases, V lost 7 bases, and 13 bases had no gene match. CDR3 in DNA: TGTGCCAGCAATGATCCGGGACAGGGGGGAAGAGCCGGGGAGCTGTTTTTT. This sequence encodes CASNDPGQGGRAGELFF.

This clonotype was recorded at least ten times. The CDR3 DNA sequence: TGTGCCAGCGGGTTATTGAACACCGGGGAGCTGTTTTTT. The encoded protein is CASGLLNTGELFF. The chain employs TRBV6-2 or TRBV6-3 and TRBJ2-2, with D hard to call. The germline V gene encodes CDR1 MNHEY and CDR2 SVGEGT. This CDR3 is 13 amino acids long. The ends were cut back, 8 bases at V and 1 base at J, with 8 bases in the middle.

This clonotype was found many times. The V and J genes are TRBV7-9 and TRBJ1-1; 8 bases line up with TRBD1. Germline CDR1 is SEHNR and CDR2 is FQNEAQ (reference sequence). This CDR3 has 15 residues. J lost 6 bases, V lost 4 bases, and 10 bases had no gene match. The CDR3 DNA reads TGTGCCAGCAGCTCGCTTTCAGGGGGCGACCCTGAAGCTTTCTTT. Amino acid sequence: CASSSLSGGDPEAFF.

The chain uses TRBV29-1 and TRBJ2-5; the match to TRBD2 covers 11 bases. The trim removed 3 bases at V and 7 bases at J, leaving 16 bases unmatched. This CDR3 contains 17 residues. Per germline, CDR1 SQVTM and CDR2 ANQGSEA. CDR3 nucleotide sequence: TGCAGCGTTGAGGGTGGTGGTACTAGCGGGAGTTTTGCGACCCAGTACTTC. Encoded protein: CSVEGGGTSGSFATQYF.

This clonotype was detected ten times or more. This chain connects TRBV14 to TRBJ2-3, with D perhaps assigned TRBD1 or TRBD2 (5 bases each). From germline, CDR1 is SGHDN and CDR2 FVKESK. The CDR3 extends over 16 amino acids. Trimming took 3 bases from V and 0 from J, leaving 13 bases between them. In DNA form, the CDR3 reads TGTGCCAGCAGCCAGGTCGGGGCCAGCAGCACAGATACGCAGTATTTT. Translated: CASSQVGASSTDTQYF. Filled out from reference TRBV14 and TRBJ2-3, the complete variable domain reads EAGVTQFPSHSVIEKGQTVTLRCDPISGHDNLYWYRRVMGKEIKFLLHFVKESKQDESGMPNNRFLAERTGGTYSTLKVQPAELEDSGVYFCASSQVGASSTDTQYFGPGTRLTVL.

The sample holds a few counts of this clonotype. The chain couples TRBV27 to TRBJ2-2, with 8 bases identical to TRBD1. CDR1 and CDR2 (germline): MNHEY, SMNVEV (reference sequence). V was clipped by 8 bases and J by 3 bases; unmatched bases: 5. CDR3 length equals 14 residues. The CDR3 protein is CASQGARDTGELFF. The DNA for the CDR3 is TGTGCCAGCCAGGGGGCGAGAGACACCGGGGAGCTGTTTTTT.

This clonotype appeared once. This sequence may be a read error, since a much larger clone differs from it by one base. The V gene is TRBV12-3 or TRBV12-4, the J gene TRBJ2-5; 9 bases fit TRBD1. V shed 5 bases and J 7 bases; nucleotides not matched to a gene: 11. The CDR3 covers 15 residues. As DNA, the CDR3 is TGTGCCAGCAGTCCCTGGGACAGGGTGATAGGGACCCAGTACTTC. It translates to CASSPWDRVIGTQYF.

This clonotype was observed many times. V and J are TRBV27 and TRBJ2-7; 8 bases fit TRBD1. Looked up from germline, CDR1 is MNHEY and CDR2 is SMNVEV (reference sequence). The CDR3 spans 15 residues. Trimming cost V 4 bases and J 3 bases; bases outside gene matches: 8. CDR3 sequence (DNA): TGTGCCAGCAGTTCTTTGTCAGGGGGCGTCTACGAGCAGTACTTC. As protein: CASSSLSGGVYEQYF.

This clonotype was recorded at least ten times. This chain joins TRBV21-1 and TRBJ1-1; the table's D call TRBD1 went unverified against the DNA. TRBV21-1 is a listed pseudogene. CDR3 length: 15 residues. CDR3 nucleotide sequence: TGTGCCAGCAGCCCTGGGACAGGAGGGGGTACTGAAGCTTTCTTT. Its protein is CASSPGTGGGTEAFF.

This clonotype was detected many times. In nucleotides, the CDR3 is TGCGCCAGCAGCCAAGCGGTGAACAATCAGCCCCAGCATTTT. It translates to CASSQAVNNQPQHF. This chain uses TRBV4-1 with TRBJ1-5; D not certain. Per germline, CDR1 MGHRA and CDR2 YSYEKL. The CDR3 extends over 14 amino acids. Trimming pared 1 base from V and 3 bases from J, leaving 7 bases between.

This clonotype was picked up a small number of times. The V call is TRBV27, the J call TRBJ2-3, with D possibly being TRBD2 (6 bases). This CDR3 spans 15 amino acids. Trimming stripped 3 bases from V and 0 bases from J, with 10 bases between. Per germline, CDR1 MNHEY and CDR2 SMNVEV (reference sequence). The CDR3 nucleotides read TGTGCCAGCAGTTTCTGGGGGACTAGCACAGATACGCAGTATTTT. Its translation is CASSFWGTSTDTQYF.

There are many counts of this clonotype. The genes are TRBV12-3 or TRBV12-4 and TRBJ1-5; D ambiguous. The CDR3 has 13 amino acids. The V gene lost 3 bases and the J gene lost 3 bases, with 6 bases spanning the gap. CDR3 region: CASSFGPNQPQHF. CDR3 nucleotide sequence: TGTGCCAGCAGTTTTGGCCCCAATCAGCCCCAGCATTTT.

This clonotype was seen many times. This sequence joins TRBV20-1 and TRBJ2-3; no clear D gene. The CDR3 totals 15 residues. V was shortened by 6 bases and J by 1 base, with 17 bases between the two germline ends. CDR1 and CDR2 from the germline V gene are DFQATT and SNEGSKA (reference sequence). The CDR3 loop is CSAIITSVGTDTQYF. The CDR3 coding sequence is TGCAGTGCCATTATTACCTCGGTCGGCACAGATACGCAGTATTTT.

This clonotype was seen at least ten times. The chain recombines TRBV4-1 with TRBJ1-1, with a tentative D call TRBD1 (5 bases). V was shortened by 1 base and J by 3 bases, with 12 bases between the two germline ends. The germline CDR1 and CDR2 sequences are MGHRA and YSYEKL. There are 15 residues in the CDR3. This CDR3 reads CASSQGGGLDTEAFF. The CDR3 nucleotides are TGCGCCAGCAGCCAAGGCGGGGGGTTGGACACTGAAGCTTTCTTT.

Ten or more counts support this clonotype. As DNA, the CDR3 is TGCGCCAGCAGCCCAGGGACAGCCTTGAACACTGAAGCTTTCTTT. Its protein is CASSPGTALNTEAFF. The gene calls are TRBV4-3 and TRBJ1-1, with TRBD1 identical over 7 bases. The V segment lost 4 bases and the J segment 0 bases; nucleotides outside the gene matches: 5. Germline V CDR1 and CDR2: LGHNA, YSLEER. The CDR3 is made up of 15 amino acids.

This clonotype is medium-sized (0.01 to 0.1%) within its sample. This chain links TRBV7-6 with TRBJ2-3; D gene uncertain. Trimming shortened V by 0 bases and J by 3 bases, and 4 bases separated the two germline ends. This CDR3 has 13 amino acids. Germline-derived CDR1 and CDR2 are SGHVS and FNYEAQ. The CDR3 region has the DNA TGTGCCAGCAGCTTAGCGGAAACAGATACGCAGTATTTT. Protein product: CASSLAETDTQYF.

This clonotype showed up just a few times. This may be a read error: a much more frequent sequence differs by one nucleotide. This chain joins TRBV10-3 and TRBJ2-5; 8 positions agree with TRBD1. Germline V gene data show CDR1 as ENHRY and CDR2 as SYGVKD. J gave up 7 bases and V 6 bases, and 10 bases lay outside the gene matches. The CDR3 is made up of 14 amino acids. The chain's CDR3 is CAISGGRGPGTQYF. The CDR3 nucleotides are TGTGCCATCAGCGGAGGCAGGGGGCCAGGGACCCAGTACTTC.

This clonotype was counted at least ten times. V gene TRBV6-2 or TRBV6-3 combines with J gene TRBJ2-7; TRBD2 agrees at 8 bases. This CDR3 has 17 amino acids. V lost 0 bases, J lost 0 bases, and 7 bases stayed unmatched. The V gene's germline CDR1 is MNHEY and CDR2 SVGEGT. The DNA of the CDR3 is TGTGCCAGCAGTTACTCGGCTAGCGGGTATGACTCCTACGAGCAGTACTTC. Translated: CASSYSASGYDSYEQYF.

Regarding this clonotype: This clone may be a read error of a much larger clone one base away. The CDR3 ends on some other residue instead of the conserved phenylalanine or tryptophan, so this is likely a read error. The gene calls are TRBV14 and TRBJ2-1; no clear D. This CDR3 region has 15 residues. Germline V gene sequence: CDR1 SGHDN, CDR2 FVKESK. V was trimmed by 4 bases and J by 2 bases, leaving 12 bases between them. CDR3 in DNA: TGTGCCAGCAGCCCCACGCGAAGCGCCTACAATGAGCAGTTCTCC. As protein: CASSPTRSAYNEQFS.

Ten or more counts support this clonotype. The rearrangement joins TRBV5-4 to TRBJ1-1; no firm D call. Trimming shortened V by 2 bases and J by 0 bases, and 11 bases separated the two germline ends. Germline V gene sequence: CDR1 SGHNT, CDR2 YYREEE (reference sequence). The CDR3 sequence is 15 residues long. DNA of the CDR3: TGTGCCAGCAGCTTTTCTCCAGACATGAACACTGAAGCTTTCTTT. Translated, it gives CASSFSPDMNTEAFF.